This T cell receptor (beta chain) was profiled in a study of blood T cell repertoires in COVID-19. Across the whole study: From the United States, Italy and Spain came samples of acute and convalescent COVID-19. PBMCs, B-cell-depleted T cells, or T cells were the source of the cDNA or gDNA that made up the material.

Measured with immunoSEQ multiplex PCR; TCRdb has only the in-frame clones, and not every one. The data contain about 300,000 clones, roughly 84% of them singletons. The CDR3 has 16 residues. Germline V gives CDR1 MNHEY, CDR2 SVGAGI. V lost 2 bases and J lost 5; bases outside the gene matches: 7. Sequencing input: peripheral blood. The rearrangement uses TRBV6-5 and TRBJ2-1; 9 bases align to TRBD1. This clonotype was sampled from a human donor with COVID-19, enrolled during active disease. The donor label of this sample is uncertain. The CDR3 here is CASSYPAGQGDNEQFF. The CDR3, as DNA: TGTGCCAGCAGTTACCCCGCGGGACAGGGAGACAATGAGCAGTTCTTC.